This T cell receptor (delta chain) originates from a study of DNA immune sequencing with unique molecular identifiers (TCRdb year 2020). A note on the overall study: gammadelta T cells were enriched from buffy coats using immunomagnetic cell separation, and their genomic DNA was sequenced. Fluorescence-activated cell sorting was used to enrich gammadelta T cells from the PBMC of roughly 11 healthy people. To compare enriched and non-enriched samples, around 0.095 ug of enriched gammadelta T-cell DNA and about 1 ug of non-enriched PBMC DNA were sequenced. The study developed and validated an ultrasensitive DNA-based TRD repertoire sequencing method using PCR-introduced unique molecular identifiers. The method was checked using synthetic reference molecules and blood samples from healthy people. All donors were healthy individuals, and ten of the donors were profiled using sorted gammadelta T cells from peripheral blood.

The library was built by means of multiplex PCR. A 32-plex assay, with primers for all 8 TRDV and 4 TRDJ genes spanning the CDR3, was used to amplify the genomic DNA. A 12-nucleotide UMI was added during three to four barcoding PCR cycles, followed by a second PCR with Illumina adapter primers. Libraries were purified with AMPure XP beads and quality-checked on a Fragment Analyzer with the HS NGS Fragment kit. An Illumina MiniSeq mid-output kit with roughly 20% PhiX and 150 cycles of paired-end reads was used for sequencing. Per the authors' processing: Reads were processed with MIGEC version 1.2.9 to group reads by UMI and build error-corrected consensus sequences. For post-processing, modified scripts from VDJtools version 1.2.1 were used together with the tcR R package. Clone calls in TCRdb were regenerated from the public reads with CATT, after which identical DNA sequences shared one row. The V and J calls here are based on TCRdb, not the publication. This sample gives approximately 5,100 delta-chain clones in total; around 12% of them show up just once. The ten largest clonotypes hold 52% of the sample.

There are a few counts of this clone. The antigen it recognizes is unknown. One base separates it from a far larger clone, so it is likely a read error. Additional DNA sequences in this sample encode the identical CDR3. The germline V gene sets CDR1 to GEAIGNYY and CDR2 to EKD. Compared with germline, V lacks 1 base and J lacks 4 bases; bases without a gene match: 13. Inclusive of the bounding cysteine and phenylalanine, the CDR3 is 18 residues long. Of the read, only the CDR3 DNA is kept; its 54 bases are in frame from base 1. Study-level results and caveats: Novel TRD sequences not targeted by the primers cannot be detected with the primer-based approach. Among clonotypes from healthy donors, the most common TRD rearrangement was TRDV2 paired with TRDJ1. Variation in TRD repertoire diversity was observed between healthy donors, with several donors found to be highly oligoclonal, in that the top 5 clonotypes exceeded half of productive molecules.

The sequence was obtained from a human donor in good health. Sequencing was carried out using gamma-delta T cells enriched from blood buffy coat, or unenriched PBMCs (not recorded which). The rearranged segments are TRDV2 and TRDJ1, with 11 bases in between that match TRDD3. The CDR3 amino acid sequence is: CACDTVTTLGDNGDKLIF. Read as DNA, the sequence is TGTGCCTGTGACACTGTAACCACACTGGGGGATAATGGCGATAAACTCATCTTT.